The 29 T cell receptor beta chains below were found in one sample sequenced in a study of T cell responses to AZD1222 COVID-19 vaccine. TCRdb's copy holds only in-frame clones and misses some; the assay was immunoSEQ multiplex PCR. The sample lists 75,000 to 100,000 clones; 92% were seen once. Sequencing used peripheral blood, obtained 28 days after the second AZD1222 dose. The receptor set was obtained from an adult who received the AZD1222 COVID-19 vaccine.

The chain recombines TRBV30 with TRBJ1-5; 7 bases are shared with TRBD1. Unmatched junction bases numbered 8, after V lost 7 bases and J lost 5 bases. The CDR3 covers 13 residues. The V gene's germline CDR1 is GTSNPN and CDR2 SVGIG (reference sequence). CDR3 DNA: TGTGCCTACACAGACAGGGCAGATCAGCCCCAGCATTTT. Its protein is CAYTDRADQPQHF.

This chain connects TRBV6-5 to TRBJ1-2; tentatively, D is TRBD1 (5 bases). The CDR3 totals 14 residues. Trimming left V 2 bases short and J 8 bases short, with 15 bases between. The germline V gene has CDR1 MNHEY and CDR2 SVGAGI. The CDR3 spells CASSYTRDGRGYTF. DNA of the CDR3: TGTGCCAGCAGTTACACCCGGGACGGTAGGGGCTACACCTTC.

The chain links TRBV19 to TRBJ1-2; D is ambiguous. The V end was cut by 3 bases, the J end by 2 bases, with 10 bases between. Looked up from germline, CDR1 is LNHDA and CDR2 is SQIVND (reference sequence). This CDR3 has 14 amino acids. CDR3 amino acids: CASSILSGNYGYTF. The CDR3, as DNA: TGTGCCAGTAGTATCTTGTCGGGGAACTATGGCTACACCTTC.

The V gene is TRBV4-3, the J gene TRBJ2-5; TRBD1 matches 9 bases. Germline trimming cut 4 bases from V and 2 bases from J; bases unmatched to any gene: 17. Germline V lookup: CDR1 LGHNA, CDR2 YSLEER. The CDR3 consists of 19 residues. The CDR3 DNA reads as TGCGCCAGCAGCCGAGAACTCCCGGGACAGGGTTTACGTCAAGAGACCCAGTACTTC. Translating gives CASSRELPGQGLRQETQYF.

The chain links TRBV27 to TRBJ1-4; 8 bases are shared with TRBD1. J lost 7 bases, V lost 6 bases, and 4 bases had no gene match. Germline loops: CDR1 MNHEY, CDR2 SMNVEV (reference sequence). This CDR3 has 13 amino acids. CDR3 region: CASRRQGSEKLFF. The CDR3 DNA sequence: TGTGCCAGCAGGCGACAGGGGAGTGAAAAACTGTTTTTT.

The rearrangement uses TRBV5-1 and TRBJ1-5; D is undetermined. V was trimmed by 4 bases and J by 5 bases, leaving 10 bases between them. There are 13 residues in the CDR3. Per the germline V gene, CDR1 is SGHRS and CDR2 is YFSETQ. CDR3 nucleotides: TGCGCCAGCAGCCAGGAAGCTGATCAGCCCCAGCATTTT. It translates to CASSQEADQPQHF.

The CDR3 sequence: CASSPTETGNTIYF. DNA for the CDR3: TGTGCCAGCAGCCCGACAGAAACTGGAAACACCATATATTTT. The V and J genes are TRBV6-5 and TRBJ1-3; possible D gene TRBD1, 5 bases. The CDR3 loop spans 14 amino acids. Trimming removed 6 bases from V and 2 bases from J, with 11 bases in between. Germline CDR1 and CDR2: MNHEY and SVGAGI.

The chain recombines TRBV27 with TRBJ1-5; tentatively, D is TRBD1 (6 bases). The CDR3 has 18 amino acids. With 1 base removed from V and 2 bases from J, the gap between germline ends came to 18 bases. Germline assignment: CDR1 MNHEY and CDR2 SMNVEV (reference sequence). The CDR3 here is CASSLCYWGGQGNQPQHF. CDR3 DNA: TGTGCCAGCAGTTTATGCTATTGGGGGGGGCAGGGCAATCAGCCCCAGCATTTT.

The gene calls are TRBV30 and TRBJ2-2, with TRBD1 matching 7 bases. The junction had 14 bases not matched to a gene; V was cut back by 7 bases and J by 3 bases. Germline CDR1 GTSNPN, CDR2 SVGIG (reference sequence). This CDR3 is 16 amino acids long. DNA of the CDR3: TGTGCCTTCTCGATGGACGAGGGGGCTTACACCGGGGAGCTGTTTTTT. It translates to CAFSMDEGAYTGELFF.

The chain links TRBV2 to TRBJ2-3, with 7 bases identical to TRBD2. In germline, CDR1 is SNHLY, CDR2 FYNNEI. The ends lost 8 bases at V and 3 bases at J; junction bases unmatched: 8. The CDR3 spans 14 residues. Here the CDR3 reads CASLIAGGTDTQYF. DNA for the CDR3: TGTGCCAGCTTGATAGCGGGTGGGACAGATACGCAGTATTTT.

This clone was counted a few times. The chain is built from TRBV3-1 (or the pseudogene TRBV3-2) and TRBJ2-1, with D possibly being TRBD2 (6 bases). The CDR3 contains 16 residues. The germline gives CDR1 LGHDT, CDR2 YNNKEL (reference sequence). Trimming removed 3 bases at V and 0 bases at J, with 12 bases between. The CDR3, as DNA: TGTGCCAGCAGCCAGCCCTCCGGGAGCTCCTACAATGAGCAGTTCTTC. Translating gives CASSQPSGSSYNEQFF.

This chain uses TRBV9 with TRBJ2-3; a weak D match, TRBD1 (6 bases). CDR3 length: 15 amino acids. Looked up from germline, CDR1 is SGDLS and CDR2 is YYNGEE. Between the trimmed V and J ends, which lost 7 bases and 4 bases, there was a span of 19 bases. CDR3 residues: CASGPGAGAPDTQYF. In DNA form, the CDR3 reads TGTGCCAGCGGGCCCGGGGCAGGGGCCCCAGATACGCAGTATTTT.

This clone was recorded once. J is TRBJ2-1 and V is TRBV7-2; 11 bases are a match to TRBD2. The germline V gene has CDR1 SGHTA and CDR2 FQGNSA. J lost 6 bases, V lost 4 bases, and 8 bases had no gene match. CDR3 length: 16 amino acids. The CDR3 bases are TGTGCCAGCAGCTCCCGGGGTAGCGGGGGGGGCAATGAGCAGTTCTTC. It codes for CASSSRGSGGGNEQFF.

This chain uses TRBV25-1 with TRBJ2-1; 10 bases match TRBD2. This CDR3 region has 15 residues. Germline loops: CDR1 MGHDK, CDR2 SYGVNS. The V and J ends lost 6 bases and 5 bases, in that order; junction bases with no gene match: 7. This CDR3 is CASRPSGGADNEQFF. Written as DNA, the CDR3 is TGTGCCAGCAGACCCAGCGGGGGGGCAGACAATGAGCAGTTCTTC.

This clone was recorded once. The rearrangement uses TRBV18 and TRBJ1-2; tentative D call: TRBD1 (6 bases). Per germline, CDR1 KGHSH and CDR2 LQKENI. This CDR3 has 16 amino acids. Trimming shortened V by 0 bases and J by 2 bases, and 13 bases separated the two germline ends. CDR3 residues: CASSPPTGQWNYGYTF. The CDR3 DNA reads TGTGCCAGCTCACCACCTACAGGGCAATGGAACTATGGCTACACCTTC.

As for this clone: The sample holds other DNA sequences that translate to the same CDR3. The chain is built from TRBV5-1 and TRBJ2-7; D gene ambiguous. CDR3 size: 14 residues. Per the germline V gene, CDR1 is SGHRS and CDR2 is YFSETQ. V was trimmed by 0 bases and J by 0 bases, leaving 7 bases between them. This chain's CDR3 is CASSLGPGSYEQYF. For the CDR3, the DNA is TGCGCCAGCAGCTTGGGCCCGGGCTCCTACGAGCAGTACTTC.

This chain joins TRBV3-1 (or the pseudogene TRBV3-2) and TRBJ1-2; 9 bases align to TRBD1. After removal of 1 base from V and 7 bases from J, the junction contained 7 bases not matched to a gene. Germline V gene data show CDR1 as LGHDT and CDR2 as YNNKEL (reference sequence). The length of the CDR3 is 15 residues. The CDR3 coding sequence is TGTGCCAGCAGCCAAGTTCGACAGGGGGTAGGTGGCTACACCTTC. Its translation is CASSQVRQGVGGYTF.

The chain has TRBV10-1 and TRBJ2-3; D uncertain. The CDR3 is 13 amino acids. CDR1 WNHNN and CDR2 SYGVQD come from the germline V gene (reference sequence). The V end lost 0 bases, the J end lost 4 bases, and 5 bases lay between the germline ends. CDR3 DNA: TGCGCCAGCAGTGAGTCAAGCTCAGATACGCAGTATTTT. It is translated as CASSESSSDTQYF.

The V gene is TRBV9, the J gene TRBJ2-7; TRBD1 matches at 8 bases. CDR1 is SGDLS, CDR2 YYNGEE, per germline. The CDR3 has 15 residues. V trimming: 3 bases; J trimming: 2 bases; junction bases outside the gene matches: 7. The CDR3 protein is CASSADRVGAYEQYF. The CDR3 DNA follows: TGTGCCAGCAGCGCGGACAGGGTGGGAGCCTACGAGCAGTACTTC.

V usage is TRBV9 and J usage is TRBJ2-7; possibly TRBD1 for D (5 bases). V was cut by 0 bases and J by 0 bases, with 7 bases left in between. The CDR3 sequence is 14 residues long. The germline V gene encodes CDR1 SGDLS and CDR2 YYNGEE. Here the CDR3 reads CASSVADISYEQYF. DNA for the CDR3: TGTGCCAGCAGCGTAGCGGACATCTCCTACGAGCAGTACTTC. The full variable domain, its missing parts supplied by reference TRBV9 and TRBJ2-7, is DSGVTQTPKHLITATGQRVTLRCSPRSGDLSVYWYQQSLDQGLQFLIQYYNGEERAKGNILERFSAQQFPDLHSELNLSSLELGDSALYFCASSVADISYEQYFGPGTRLTVT.

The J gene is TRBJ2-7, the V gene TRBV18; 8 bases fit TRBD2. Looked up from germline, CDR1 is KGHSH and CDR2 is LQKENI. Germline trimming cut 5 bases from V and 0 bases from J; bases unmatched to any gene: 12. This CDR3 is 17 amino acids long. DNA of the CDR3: TGTGCCAGCTCAATCTATCCTAGCGGGCCCGGCTCCTACGAGCAGTACTTC. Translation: CASSIYPSGPGSYEQYF.

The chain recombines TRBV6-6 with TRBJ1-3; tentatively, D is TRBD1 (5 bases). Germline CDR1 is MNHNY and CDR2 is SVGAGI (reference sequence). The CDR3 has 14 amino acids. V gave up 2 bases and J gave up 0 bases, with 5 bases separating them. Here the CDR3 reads CASSYGGSGNTIYF. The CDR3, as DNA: TGTGCCAGCAGTTACGGGGGCTCTGGAAACACCATATATTTT.

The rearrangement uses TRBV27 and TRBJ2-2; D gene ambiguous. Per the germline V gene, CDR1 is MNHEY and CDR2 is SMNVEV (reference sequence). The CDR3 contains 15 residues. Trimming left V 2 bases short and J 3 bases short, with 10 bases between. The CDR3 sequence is CASSLADLHTGELFF. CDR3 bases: TGTGCCAGCAGTTTAGCAGATCTGCACACCGGGGAGCTGTTTTTT.

CDR3 DNA sequence: TGTGCCAGCAGCCATTGGGAGGGGGGACATTACGAGCAGTACTTC. Protein sequence: CASSHWEGGHYEQYF. The chain employs TRBV6-5 and TRBJ2-7; TRBD2 might be the D (7 bases). The germline V gene has CDR1 MNHEY and CDR2 SVGAGI. The CDR3 runs to 15 residues. Deletions cut 6 bases from V and 4 bases from J, with 19 bases between.

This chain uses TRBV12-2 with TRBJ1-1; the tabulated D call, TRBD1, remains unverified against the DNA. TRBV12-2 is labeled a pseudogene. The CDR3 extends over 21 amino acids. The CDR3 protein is CASRLADDPSGGSILNTEAFF. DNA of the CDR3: TGTGCAAGTCGCTTAGCTGATGACCCGTCAGGGGGCTCGATACTGAACACTGAAGCTTTCTTT.

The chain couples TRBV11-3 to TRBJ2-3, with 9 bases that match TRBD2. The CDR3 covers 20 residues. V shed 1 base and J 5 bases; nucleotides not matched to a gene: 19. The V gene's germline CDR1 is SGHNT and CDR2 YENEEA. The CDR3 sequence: CASSLGWRGGPRGLEDTQYF. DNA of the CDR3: TGTGCCAGCAGCTTAGGGTGGCGGGGGGGTCCCCGTGGTTTGGAAGATACGCAGTATTTT.

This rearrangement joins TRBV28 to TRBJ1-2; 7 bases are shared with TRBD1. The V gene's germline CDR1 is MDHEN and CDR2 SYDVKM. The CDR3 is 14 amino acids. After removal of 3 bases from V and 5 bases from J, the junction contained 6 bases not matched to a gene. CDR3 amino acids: CASSFGGQSYGYTF. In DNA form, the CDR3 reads TGTGCCAGCAGTTTTGGGGGACAGTCGTATGGCTACACCTTC.

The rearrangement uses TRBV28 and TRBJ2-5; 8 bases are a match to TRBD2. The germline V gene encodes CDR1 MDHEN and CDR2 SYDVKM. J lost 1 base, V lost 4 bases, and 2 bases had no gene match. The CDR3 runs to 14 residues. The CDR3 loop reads CASSSGGGQETQYF. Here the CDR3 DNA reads TGTGCCAGCAGTTCGGGGGGGGGCCAAGAGACCCAGTACTTC.

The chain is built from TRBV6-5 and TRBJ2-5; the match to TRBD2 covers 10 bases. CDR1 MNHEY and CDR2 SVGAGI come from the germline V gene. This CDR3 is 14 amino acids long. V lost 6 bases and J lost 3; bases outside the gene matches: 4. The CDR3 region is CASRPTSGKETQYF. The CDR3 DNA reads TGTGCCAGCAGACCAACTAGCGGGAAAGAGACCCAGTACTTC.